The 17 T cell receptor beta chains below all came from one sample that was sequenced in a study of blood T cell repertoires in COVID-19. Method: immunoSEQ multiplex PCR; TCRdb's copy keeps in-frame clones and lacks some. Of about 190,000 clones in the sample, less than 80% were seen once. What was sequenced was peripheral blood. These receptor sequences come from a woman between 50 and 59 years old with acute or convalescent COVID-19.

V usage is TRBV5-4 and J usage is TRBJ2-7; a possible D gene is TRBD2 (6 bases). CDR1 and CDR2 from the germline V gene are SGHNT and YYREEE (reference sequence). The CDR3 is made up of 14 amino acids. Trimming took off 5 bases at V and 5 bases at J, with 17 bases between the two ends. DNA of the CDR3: TGTGCCAGCAGTTTCGACCGGGGGACCAACGAGCAGTACTTC. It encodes CASSFDRGTNEQYF. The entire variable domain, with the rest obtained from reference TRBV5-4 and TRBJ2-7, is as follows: ETGVTQSPTHLIKTRGQQVTLRCSSQSGHNTVSWYQQALGQGPQFIFQYYREEENGRGNFPPRFSGLQFPNYSSELNVNALELDDSALYLCASSFDRGTNEQYFGPGTRLTVT.

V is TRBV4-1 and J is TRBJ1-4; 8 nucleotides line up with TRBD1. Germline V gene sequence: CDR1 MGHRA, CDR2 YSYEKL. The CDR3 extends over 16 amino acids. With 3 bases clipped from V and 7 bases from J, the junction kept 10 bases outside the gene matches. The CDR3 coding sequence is TGCGCCAGCAGCCAGTACCCGACAGGGGATGGTGAAAAACTGTTTTTT. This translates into CASSQYPTGDGEKLFF.

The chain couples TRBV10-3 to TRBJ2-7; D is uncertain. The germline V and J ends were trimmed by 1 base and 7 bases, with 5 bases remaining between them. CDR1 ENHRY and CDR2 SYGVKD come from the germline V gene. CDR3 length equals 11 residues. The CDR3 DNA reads TGTGCCATCAGTGAGTGGCGGGAGCAGTACTTC. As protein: CAISEWREQYF.

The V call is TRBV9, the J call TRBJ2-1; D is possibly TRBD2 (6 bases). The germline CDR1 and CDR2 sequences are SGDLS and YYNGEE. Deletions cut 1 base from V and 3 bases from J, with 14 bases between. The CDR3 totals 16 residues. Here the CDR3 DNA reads TGTGCCAGCAGCGTATATTTTGATAGCGGCTACAATGAGCAGTTCTTC. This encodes CASSVYFDSGYNEQFF.

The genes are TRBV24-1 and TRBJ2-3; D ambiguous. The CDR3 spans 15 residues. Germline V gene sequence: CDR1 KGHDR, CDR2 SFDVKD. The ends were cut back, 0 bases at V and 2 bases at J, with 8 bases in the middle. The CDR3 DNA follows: TGTGCCACCAGTGATTTGAGGTTAGCCACAGATACGCAGTATTTT. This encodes CATSDLRLATDTQYF.

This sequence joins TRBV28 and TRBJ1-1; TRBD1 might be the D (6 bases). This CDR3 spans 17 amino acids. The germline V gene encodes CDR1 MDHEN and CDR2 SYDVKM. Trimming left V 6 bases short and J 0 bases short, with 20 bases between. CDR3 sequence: CASRLPGGANMNTEAFF. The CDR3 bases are TGTGCCAGCAGATTGCCGGGGGGGGCAAATATGAACACTGAAGCTTTCTTT.

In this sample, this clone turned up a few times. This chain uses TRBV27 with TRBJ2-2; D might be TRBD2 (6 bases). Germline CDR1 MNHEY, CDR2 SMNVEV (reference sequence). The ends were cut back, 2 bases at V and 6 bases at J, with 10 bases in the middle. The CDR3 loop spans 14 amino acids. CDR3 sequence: CASSLQGGAGELFF. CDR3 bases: TGTGCCAGCAGTTTACAGGGCGGGGCCGGGGAGCTGTTTTTT.

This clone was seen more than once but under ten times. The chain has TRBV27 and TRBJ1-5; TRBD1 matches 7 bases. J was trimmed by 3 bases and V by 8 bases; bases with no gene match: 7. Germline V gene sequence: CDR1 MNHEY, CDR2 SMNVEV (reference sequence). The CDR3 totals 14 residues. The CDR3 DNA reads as TGTGCCAGCCGGGTCACAGGGGACAATCAGCCCCAGCATTTT. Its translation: CASRVTGDNQPQHF.

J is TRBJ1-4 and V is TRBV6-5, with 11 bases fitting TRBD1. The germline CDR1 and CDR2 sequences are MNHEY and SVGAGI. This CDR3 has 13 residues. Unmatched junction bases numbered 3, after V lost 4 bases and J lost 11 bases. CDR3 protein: CASSWTGGWKLFF. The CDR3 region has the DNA TGTGCCAGCAGTTGGACAGGGGGCTGGAAACTGTTTTTT.

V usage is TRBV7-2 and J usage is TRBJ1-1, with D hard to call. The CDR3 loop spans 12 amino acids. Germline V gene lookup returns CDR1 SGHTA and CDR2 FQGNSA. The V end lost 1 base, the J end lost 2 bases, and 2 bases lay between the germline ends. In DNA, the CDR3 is TGTGCCAGCAGCTTAGTAAACACTGAAGCTTTCTTT. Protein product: CASSLVNTEAFF.

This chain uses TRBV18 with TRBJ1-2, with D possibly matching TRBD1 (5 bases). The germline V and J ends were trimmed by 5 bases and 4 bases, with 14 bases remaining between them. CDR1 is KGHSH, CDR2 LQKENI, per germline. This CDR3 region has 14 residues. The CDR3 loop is CASSALQEGYGYTF. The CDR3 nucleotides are TGTGCCAGCTCAGCGTTACAGGAGGGCTATGGCTACACCTTC.

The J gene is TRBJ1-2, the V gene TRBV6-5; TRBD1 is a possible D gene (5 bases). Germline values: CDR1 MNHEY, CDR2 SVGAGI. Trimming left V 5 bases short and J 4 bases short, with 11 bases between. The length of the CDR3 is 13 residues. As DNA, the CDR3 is TGTGCCAGCAGTACCCCAGGGCCCTATGGCTACACCTTC. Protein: CASSTPGPYGYTF.

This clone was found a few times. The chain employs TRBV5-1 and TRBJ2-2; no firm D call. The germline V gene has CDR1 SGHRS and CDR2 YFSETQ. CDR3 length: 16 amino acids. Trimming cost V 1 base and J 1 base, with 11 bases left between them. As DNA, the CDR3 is TGCGCCAGCAGCTTGAAAGACACCCTGAACACCGGGGAGCTGTTTTTT. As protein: CASSLKDTLNTGELFF.

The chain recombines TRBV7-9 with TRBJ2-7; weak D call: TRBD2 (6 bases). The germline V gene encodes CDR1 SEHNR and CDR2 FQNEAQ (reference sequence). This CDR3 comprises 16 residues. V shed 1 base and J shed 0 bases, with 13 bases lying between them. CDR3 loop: CASSLVSGLSSYEQYF. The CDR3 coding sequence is TGTGCCAGCAGCTTAGTAAGCGGGCTGAGCTCCTACGAGCAGTACTTC.

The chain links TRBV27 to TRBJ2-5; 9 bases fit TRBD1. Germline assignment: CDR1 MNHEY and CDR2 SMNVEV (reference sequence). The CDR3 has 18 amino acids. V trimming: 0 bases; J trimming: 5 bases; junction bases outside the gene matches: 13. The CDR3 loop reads CASSLSPLTGGEWETQYF. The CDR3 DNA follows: TGTGCCAGCAGTTTATCCCCTTTAACAGGGGGCGAATGGGAGACCCAGTACTTC.

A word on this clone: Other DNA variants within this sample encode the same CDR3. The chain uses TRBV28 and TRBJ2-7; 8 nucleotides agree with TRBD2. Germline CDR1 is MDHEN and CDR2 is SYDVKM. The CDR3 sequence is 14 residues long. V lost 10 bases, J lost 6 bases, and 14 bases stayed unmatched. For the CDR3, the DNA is TGTGCCACCCTCCGGGAGGGCGAGGTGTCCGAGCAGTACTTC. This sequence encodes CATLREGEVSEQYF.

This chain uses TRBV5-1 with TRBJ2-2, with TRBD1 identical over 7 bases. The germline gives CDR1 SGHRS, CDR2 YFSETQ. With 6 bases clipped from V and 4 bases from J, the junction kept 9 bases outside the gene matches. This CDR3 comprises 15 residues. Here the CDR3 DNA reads TGCGCCAGCACCCAGGGGGTAGGCAGCACCGGGGAGCTGTTTTTT. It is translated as CASTQGVGSTGELFF.